The next 5 T cell receptor beta chains were all read from a single sample in a study of blood T cell repertoires in COVID-19. The protocol was immunoSEQ multiplex PCR, while the TCRdb copy is restricted to in-frame clones and leaves out a portion. The sample yields roughly 67,000 clones, about nine tenths seen once. Input material: peripheral blood. The receptors originated from a man aged 50-59 years with active COVID-19.

The V gene is TRBV5-1, the J gene TRBJ2-3, with D perhaps matching TRBD1 (5 bases). This CDR3 comprises 16 residues. In germline, CDR1 is SGHRS, CDR2 YFSETQ. V was trimmed by 6 bases and J by 1 base, leaving 18 bases between them. The CDR3 nucleotides are TGCGCCAGCAAAAAGGGTAGGGGAACCGGCACAGATACGCAGTATTTT. This encodes CASKKGRGTGTDTQYF.

This chain uses TRBV6-5 with TRBJ1-1, with D possibly matching TRBD1 (5 bases). The CDR3 has 13 amino acids. The V end was cut by 0 bases, the J end by 4 bases, with 6 bases between. The germline V gene encodes CDR1 MNHEY and CDR2 SVGAGI. The CDR3 sequence: CASSYSGGTEAFF. The CDR3 DNA reads as TGTGCCAGCAGTTACTCGGGGGGCACTGAAGCTTTCTTT.

This clone turned up a few times. The chain has TRBV28 and TRBJ1-6, with unresolved D. CDR1 is MDHEN and CDR2 is SYDVKM in the germline V gene. This CDR3 region has 13 residues. V was clipped by 2 bases and J by 8 bases, with 7 bases between them. The CDR3 coding sequence is TGTGCCAGCAGTTTACCCGGGGATTCACCCCTCCACTTT. Amino acid sequence: CASSLPGDSPLHF.

The rearrangement links TRBV9 to TRBJ2-3; D uncertain. The germline gives CDR1 SGDLS, CDR2 YYNGEE. CDR3 length: 14 residues. V shed 0 bases and J shed 2 bases, with 7 bases lying between them. The CDR3 nucleotides are TGTGCCAGCAGCGTAGGGGCCCCCACAGATACGCAGTATTTT. It yields the protein CASSVGAPTDTQYF. Variable domain in full (rest from reference TRBV9 and TRBJ2-3): DSGVTQTPKHLITATGQRVTLRCSPRSGDLSVYWYQQSLDQGLQFLIQYYNGEERAKGNILERFSAQQFPDLHSELNLSSLELGDSALYFCASSVGAPTDTQYFGPGTRLTVL.

The chain couples TRBV7-6 to TRBJ1-4, with 9 bases aligning to TRBD1. V dropped 5 bases and J dropped 8; count of bases not matched to a gene: 9. The CDR3 sequence is 15 residues long. Germline CDR1 SGHVS, CDR2 FNYEAQ. The CDR3 nucleotides read TGTGCCAGCAGCCTCGGGACAGGGATTGGGGAAAAACTGTTTTTT. It codes for CASSLGTGIGEKLFF.